This note documents a single TCR beta chain sequence. This sample is drawn from a study of regulatory T cells in long-lasting Graves disease. For TCR beta, libraries came from iRepertoire HTBI primers and Arm-PCR of CDR3 regions. TCRdb independently ran MiXCR on the multiplex PCR reads; one entry per CDR3 protein. The sample yields some 600,000 distinct CDR3 sequences, approximately 16% seen once. CDR3 length: 19 residues. Trimming stripped 0 bases from V and 7 bases from J, with 27 bases between. Germline V gene sequence: CDR1 DFQATT, CDR2 SNEGSKA (reference sequence). Time point described: newly diagnosed GD, antithyroid drugs for less than 3 months. Construction of the TCR library relied on RNA isolated from PBMCs. Guidelines of the American Thyroid Association were used to diagnose Graves' disease. This sample was shared with a second study, whose subject was T cells in Graves' hyperthyroidism and ophthalmopathy.

Sequenced material: peripheral blood mononuclear cells (PBMCs), taken at new diagnosis, from a patient treated with antithyroid drugs. The TCR was taken from a man between 18 and 29 years old with Graves disease. The rearrangement links TRBV20-1 to TRBJ2-2; the D gene is possibly TRBD1 (7 bases). In nucleotides, the CDR3 is TGCAGTGCTAGAGACCATTCGGTCCGGACAGGAGGGCGGGTCGGGGAGCTGTTTTTT. Encoded protein: CSARDHSVRTGGRVGELFF.